Below, 14 T cell receptor beta chains from the same sample are listed, as sequenced in a study of T cells expressing NK-cell markers. TCRdb reanalyzed the 5' RACE reads and collapses them to one entry per CDR3 protein, without DNA. This repertoire includes some 450,000 distinct CDR3 sequences. The sequenced sample was blood T cells: a sorted CD56 or NKG2C T cell subset, CD4+ or CD8+ T cells, or bulk PBMC T cells (not recorded which). Receptor source: a woman between 18 and 70 years old in good health.

V usage is TRBV7-2 and J usage is TRBJ2-3; absent DNA, TCRdb's TRBD1 call cannot be checked. Germline lookup yields CDR1 SGHTA and CDR2 FQGNSA. This CDR3 comprises 13 residues. CDR3 amino acids: CASSRGGTDTQYF. The complete variable domain, with remaining parts taken from reference TRBV7-2 and TRBJ2-3, reads GAGVSQSPSNKVTEKGKDVELRCDPISGHTALYWYRQSLGQGLEFLIYFQGNSAPDKSGLPSDRFSAERTGGSVSTLTIQRTQQEDSAVYLCASSRGGTDTQYFGPGTRLTVL.

V is TRBV20-1 and J is TRBJ1-6; TCRdb's D gene call, TRBD1, goes unchecked for lack of DNA. This CDR3 spans 12 amino acids. Germline V gene data show CDR1 as DFQATT and CDR2 as SNEGSKA (reference sequence). CDR3: CSALTGSSPLHF.

The V gene is TRBV29-1, the J gene TRBJ2-1; TCRdb lists TRBD2, though no DNA is available to test this call. The CDR3 covers 16 residues. The germline V gene encodes CDR1 SQVTM and CDR2 ANQGSEA. The CDR3 sequence: CSVEDLKSGSYNEQFF.

The chain employs TRBV12-3 or TRBV12-4 and TRBJ2-1; TCRdb's D call, TRBD1, is unchecked because there is no DNA. CDR3 size: 13 residues. The CDR3 reads CASSFGGGTEQFF.

The genes are TRBV9 and TRBJ1-1; the D gene TCRdb calls, TRBD1, cannot be checked with no DNA. CDR3 size: 16 residues. Germline CDR1 and CDR2: SGDLS and YYNGEE. The CDR3 here is CASSVTPLARNTEAFF.

This chain uses TRBV6-1 with TRBJ1-5; as DNA is missing, the TRBD1 call by TCRdb cannot be tested. Germline CDR1 is MNHNS and CDR2 is SASEGT. The length of the CDR3 is 14 residues. The CDR3 reads CASRDRGSFQPQHF.

The genes are TRBV20-1 and TRBJ1-1. The CDR3 runs to 14 residues. Looked up from germline, CDR1 is DFQATT and CDR2 is SNEGSKA (reference sequence). The CDR3 spells CSASAGMENTEAFF.

This sequence joins TRBV25-1 and TRBJ1-2. The V gene's germline CDR1 is MGHDK and CDR2 SYGVNS. The CDR3 loop spans 12 amino acids. CDR3 residues: CASSEPGYGYTF.

The rearrangement joins TRBV19 to TRBJ2-2. Germline-derived CDR1 and CDR2 are LNHDA and SQIVND (reference sequence). This CDR3 region has 14 residues. The CDR3 region is CASSMMGRTGELFF.

V and J are TRBV20-1 and TRBJ1-5; TCRdb indicates TRBD1, and absent DNA this call remains unverified. CDR1 and CDR2 (germline): DFQATT, SNEGSKA (reference sequence). The CDR3 runs 13 residues. CDR3 loop: CSARGQYDQPQHF.

This chain connects TRBV29-1 to TRBJ2-1. The germline CDR1 and CDR2 sequences are SQVTM and ANQGSEA. This CDR3 is 14 amino acids long. CDR3 sequence: CSVASAGVYNEQFF.

The J gene is TRBJ1-1, the V gene TRBV20-1; TCRdb reports TRBD1, a call that lacks DNA to check it against. The CDR3 has 14 amino acids. Germline lookup yields CDR1 DFQATT and CDR2 SNEGSKA (reference sequence). The CDR3 spells CSARPAGKYTEAFF.

CDR3 sequence: CASRRTGTAHQETQYF. The chain combines TRBV6-1 with TRBJ2-5; TCRdb gives TRBD1 as the D gene, but with no DNA this cannot be confirmed. CDR3 length: 16 amino acids. Looked up from germline, CDR1 is MNHNS and CDR2 is SASEGT.

CDR3 protein: CASSPSVANYGYTF. This sequence joins TRBV4-1 and TRBJ1-2. The CDR3 spans 14 residues. Per the germline V gene, CDR1 is MGHRA and CDR2 is YSYEKL.